What follows are 10 T cell receptor beta chains derived from one specimen sequenced in a study of T cells in Graves' hyperthyroidism and ophthalmopathy. Amplification of TCR beta CDR3 regions used RNA as the template. HTBI primers were the set used in a first-round RT-PCR of the TCR CDR3. TCRdb itself ran the multiplex PCR reads through MiXCR, one entry per CDR3 protein. The table records around 200,000 distinct CDR3 sequences, about 17% of them present only once. Sequencing was carried out using blood. All receptors come from a woman aged 50 to 65 with Graves' hyperthyroidism.

In its sample, this clonotype was seen many times. The chain uses TRBV28 and TRBJ2-7; D might be TRBD2 (6 bases). The length of the CDR3 is 14 residues. V was shortened by 8 bases and J by 0 bases, with 14 bases between the two germline ends. In germline, CDR1 is MDHEN, CDR2 SYDVKM. CDR3 sequence: CASQGDGSSYEQYF. CDR3 in DNA: TGTGCCAGCCAAGGGGACGGGAGCTCCTACGAGCAGTACTTC.

The chain joins TRBV19 to TRBJ2-7; TRBD2 matches 8 bases. This CDR3 has 16 amino acids. From germline, CDR1 is LNHDA and CDR2 SQIVND (reference sequence). Germline trimming cut 5 bases from V and 2 bases from J; bases unmatched to any gene: 11. The CDR3 bases are TGTGCCAGTAGTGGACCCGGGACTAGTGGGACCTACGAGCAGTACTTC. Its translation is CASSGPGTSGTYEQYF. Full variable domain (rest looked up from reference TRBV19 and TRBJ2-7): DGGITQSPKYLFRKEGQNVTLSCEQNLNHDAMYWYRQDPGQGLRLIYYSQIVNDFQKGDIAEGYSVSREKKESFPLTVTSAQKNPTAFYLCASSGPGTSGTYEQYFGPGTRLTVT.

The gene calls are TRBV28 and TRBJ1-5, with D possibly TRBD1 on 6 matching bases. Trimming took off 5 bases at V and 5 bases at J, with 16 bases between the two ends. In germline, CDR1 is MDHEN, CDR2 SYDVKM. The CDR3 runs 15 residues. In nucleotides, the CDR3 is TGTGCCAGCAGTCTGTCGACAGGAGCGGATCAGCCCCAGCATTTT. Translation gives CASSLSTGADQPQHF. The entire variable domain, with the rest obtained from reference TRBV28 and TRBJ1-5, is as follows: DVKVTQSSRYLVKRTGEKVFLECVQDMDHENMFWYRQDPGLGLRLIYFSYDVKMKEKGDIPEGYSVSREKKERFSLILESASTNQTSMYLCASSLSTGADQPQHFGDGTRLSIL.

This clonotype was seen ten or more times. V usage is TRBV7-9 and J usage is TRBJ1-4; 7 bases line up with TRBD1. The germline gives CDR1 SEHNR, CDR2 FQNEAQ (reference sequence). V trimming: 5 bases; J trimming: 6 bases; junction bases outside the gene matches: 9. The CDR3 has 15 residues. The CDR3 sequence: CASSQKGQGDEKLFF. The CDR3 region has the DNA TGTGCCAGCAGCCAGAAGGGCCAGGGGGATGAAAAACTGTTTTTT.

This clonotype was recorded at least ten times. The chain combines TRBV25-1 with TRBJ1-1; D possibly corresponds to TRBD1 (5 bases). Per germline, CDR1 MGHDK and CDR2 SYGVNS. Between the trimmed V and J ends, which lost 7 bases and 8 bases, there was a span of 14 bases. The CDR3 contains 12 residues. CDR3 bases: TGTGCCAGCACCGCTCCGAGGGGCGAAGCTTTCTTT. Protein sequence: CASTAPRGEAFF.

This clonotype was seen just once. The rearrangement joins TRBV10-3 to TRBJ2-1; 12 bases are shared with TRBD2. The CDR3 extends over 15 amino acids. In germline, CDR1 is ENHRY, CDR2 SYGVKD. J was trimmed by 10 bases and V by 3 bases; bases with no gene match: 7. As DNA, the CDR3 is TGTGCCATCAGTGAAGCTAGCGGGGGGGCTTGGGAGCAGTTCTTC. Translating it yields CAISEASGGAWEQFF.

This clonotype was recorded a few times. V usage is TRBV19 and J usage is TRBJ1-5; a possible D gene is TRBD1 (5 bases). V was shortened by 7 bases and J by 1 base, with 8 bases between the two germline ends. The CDR3 contains 13 residues. Per germline, CDR1 LNHDA and CDR2 SQIVND (reference sequence). This chain's CDR3 is CASMGQSNQPQHF. The DNA of the CDR3 is TGTGCCAGTATGGGGCAAAGCAATCAGCCCCAGCATTTT.

This clonotype has just a few counts. V and J are TRBV7-9 and TRBJ2-1, with a weak D call TRBD2 (7 bases). Germline values: CDR1 SEHNR, CDR2 FQNEAQ (reference sequence). The V gene lost 1 base and the J gene lost 13 bases, with 11 bases spanning the gap. This CDR3 is built from 12 residues. Written as DNA, the CDR3 is TGTGCCAGCAGCTTAGAGGGGGGGCAACAGTTCTTC. It specifies CASSLEGGQQFF. The entire variable domain, with the rest obtained from reference TRBV7-9 and TRBJ2-1, is as follows: DTGVSQNPRHKITKRGQNVTFRCDPISEHNRLYWYRQTLGQGPEFLTYFQNEAQLEKSRLLSDRFSAERPKGSFSTLEIQRTEQGDSAMYLCASSLEGGQQFFGPGTRLTVL.

The table lists this clonotype with many counts. The chain couples TRBV6-1 to TRBJ2-7; 8 nucleotides line up with TRBD2. J lost 6 bases, V lost 6 bases, and 10 bases had no gene match. Germline-derived CDR1 and CDR2 are MNHNS and SASEGT. The CDR3 is made up of 14 amino acids. This chain's CDR3 is CASSHGLAAFEQYF. The CDR3 nucleotides are TGTGCCAGCAGCCATGGACTAGCCGCCTTCGAGCAGTACTTC.

This sequence joins TRBV4-3 and TRBJ2-7, with 9 bases identical to TRBD1. V dropped 4 bases and J dropped 6; count of bases not matched to a gene: 7. This CDR3 comprises 14 residues. In germline, CDR1 is LGHNA, CDR2 YSLEER. The CDR3 coding sequence is TGCGCCAGCAGCCGCGGACAGGGGTTGGGCGAGCAGTACTTC. It yields the protein CASSRGQGLGEQYF.